The rows below give T cell receptor beta chains drawn from one sample of a study of cytomegalovirus exposure and HLA in healthy donors. The data were produced by immunoSEQ multiplex PCR, yet TCRdb's version contains in-frame clones alone and is incomplete. Here the sample table reports around 33,000 clones. The specimen sequenced was PBMCs. All receptors derive from a woman aged 40 to 50 in good health and CMV-seropositive. Each CDR3 is given with its conserved first and last residue. Each record gives: CDR3 DNA, CDR3 protein, V gene, D gene, J gene. D genes are given only for firm matches.

DNA: TGTGCCAGCTCCCGGGCAGGGTTCTCCTACGAGCAGTACTTC
CDR3: CASSRAGFSYEQYF
V: TRBV18
D: -
J: TRBJ2-7

DNA: TGTGCCAGCAGTTTATACGGGGACAGCCCTAACTATGGCTACACCTTC
CDR3: CASSLYGDSPNYGYTF
V: TRBV27
D: TRBD1
J: TRBJ1-2

DNA: TGTGCCAGCAGCTTGTTAGGGGGCGCATCGGATACGCAGTATTTT
CDR3: CASSLLGGASDTQYF
V: TRBV5-6
D: TRBD1
J: TRBJ2-3

DNA: TGTGCCAGCAGCTCAGGCGGGGAGACCCAGTACTTC
CDR3: CASSSGGETQYF
V: TRBV7-9
D: -
J: TRBJ2-5

DNA: TGCAGCGTTGAACCAGGGGTGGGTTACAATGAGCAGTTCTTC
CDR3: CSVEPGVGYNEQFF
V: TRBV29-1
D: -
J: TRBJ2-1

DNA: TGTGCCAGCAGCCCGGGACTCTTCGAGCAGTACTTC
CDR3: CASSPGLFEQYF
V: TRBV6-1
D: -
J: TRBJ2-7

DNA: TGCAGCGCCACGGGGGGCGCATTAAGAACTGAAGCTTTCTTT
CDR3: CSATGGALRTEAFF
V: TRBV29-1
D: -
J: TRBJ1-1

DNA: TGTGCCAGCAAAGGAGCTGGCGGAGACGACAATGAGCAGTTCTTC
CDR3: CASKGAGGDDNEQFF
V: TRBV2
D: -
J: TRBJ2-1

DNA: TGTGCCAGCAGCAAAGTCCAGGGCATTAGTTCAGATACGCAGTATTTT
CDR3: CASSKVQGISSDTQYF
V: TRBV21-1
D: -
J: TRBJ2-3

DNA: TGTGCCAGCAGCTTACGGGGACTAGCGGCCTCAGAGCAGTTCTTC
CDR3: CASSLRGLAASEQFF
V: TRBV11-2
D: TRBD2
J: TRBJ2-1

DNA: TGCGCCAGCAGCCAAGATCGAGAATTGGCGCAGTATTTT
CDR3: CASSQDRELAQYF
V: TRBV4-3
D: -
J: TRBJ2-3

DNA: TGCGCCAGTCGGACTTACAGGGACAACGAAAAACTGTTTTTT
CDR3: CASRTYRDNEKLFF
V: TRBV4-1
D: -
J: TRBJ1-4

DNA: TGTGCCTGGAGTACGGGACAGGGCTACGAGCAGTACTTC
CDR3: CAWSTGQGYEQYF
V: TRBV30
D: TRBD1
J: TRBJ2-7

DNA: TGTGCCAGCAGTGAAGTGGCCAGGGGGCTCGAGGAGCTGTTTTTT
CDR3: CASSEVARGLEELFF
V: TRBV6-1
D: TRBD1
J: TRBJ2-2

DNA: TGCAGCGTTGAAGACCTAGTCTTAGGCTACACCTTC
CDR3: CSVEDLVLGYTF
V: TRBV29-1
D: -
J: TRBJ1-2

DNA: TGTGCCAGCAGAATCGACCCGGGACAGGGGGCAGATACGCAGTATTTT
CDR3: CASRIDPGQGADTQYF
V: TRBV5-4
D: TRBD1
J: TRBJ2-3

DNA: TGTGCCAGCAGTTACTCGGGGCAGTATGGAAACACCATATATTTT
CDR3: CASSYSGQYGNTIYF
V: TRBV6-5
D: -
J: TRBJ1-3

DNA: TGCGCCAGCAGCCAAGGGGCTAGCGGGAGGTCCTACGAGCAGTACTTC
CDR3: CASSQGASGRSYEQYF
V: TRBV4-1
D: TRBD2
J: TRBJ2-7

DNA: TGCGCCAGCATGGATGGGGCTAGCGGGGACAATGAGCAGTTCTTC
CDR3: CASMDGASGDNEQFF
V: TRBV10-1
D: TRBD2
J: TRBJ2-1

DNA: TGTGCCAGCAGCTTTAGGCAGGGGGCCTACGAGCAGTACTTC
CDR3: CASSFRQGAYEQYF
V: TRBV7-2
D: TRBD1
J: TRBJ2-7

DNA: TGTGCCAGCAGTCCGGGAGGGGCAGATACGCAGTATTTT
CDR3: CASSPGGADTQYF
V: TRBV9
D: TRBD2
J: TRBJ2-3

DNA: TGTGCCAGCAGTCAAGACTATAACCAAGAGACCCAGTACTTC
CDR3: CASSQDYNQETQYF
V: TRBV27
D: -
J: TRBJ2-5

DNA: TGCGCCGTTAGCCTAGCGGGAGTATGGAATGAGCAGTTCTTC
CDR3: CAVSLAGVWNEQFF
V: TRBV4-1
D: TRBD2
J: TRBJ2-1

DNA: TGTGCCTGGACTCGACTGAAAACTAGCACAGATACGCAGTATTTT
CDR3: CAWTRLKTSTDTQYF
V: TRBV30
D: -
J: TRBJ2-3

DNA: TGTGCCAGTAGTTCACCGGGACTTCAGAACACCGGGGAGCTGTTTTTT
CDR3: CASSSPGLQNTGELFF
V: TRBV19
D: -
J: TRBJ2-2

DNA: TGTGCCAGCAGCTCCTGGGACAGGTCCTCCTACGAGCAGTACTTC
CDR3: CASSSWDRSSYEQYF
V: TRBV5-4
D: TRBD1
J: TRBJ2-7

DNA: TGTGCCAGCAGCCAAACGGGGAGTCAAGAGACCCAGTACTTC
CDR3: CASSQTGSQETQYF
V: TRBV4-2
D: -
J: TRBJ2-5

DNA: TGTGCCAGCTCACCACCGGGAGAGCAGTACTTC
CDR3: CASSPPGEQYF
V: TRBV18
D: -
J: TRBJ2-5

DNA: TGTGCCAGCAGGGCGGTACCCAGGGACACCGGGGAGCTGTTTTTT
CDR3: CASRAVPRDTGELFF
V: TRBV6-5
D: -
J: TRBJ2-2

DNA: TGTGCCAGAAGCTCCCTAATGGAGCAGTTCTTC
CDR3: CARSSLMEQFF
V: TRBV7-8
D: -
J: TRBJ2-1

DNA: TGCAGCGTTGTCGGCGCAGGCGGGGTTCCTGGCTACACCTTC
CDR3: CSVVGAGGVPGYTF
V: TRBV29-1
D: -
J: TRBJ1-2

DNA: TGCGCCAGCAGTGAGTCACGGACAGAAACCTACAATGAGCAGTTCTTC
CDR3: CASSESRTETYNEQFF
V: TRBV10-1
D: -
J: TRBJ2-1

DNA: TGTGCCAGCAGGGCCTGGACAGATACGCAGTATTTT
CDR3: CASRAWTDTQYF
V: TRBV28
D: -
J: TRBJ2-3

DNA: TGCAGCGCCAGGGACAGGGGCTACGAGCAGTACTTC
CDR3: CSARDRGYEQYF
V: TRBV29-1
D: TRBD1
J: TRBJ2-7

DNA: TGCGCCAGCAGCTTGGAAGGAGGGGGCAGTGGAAACACCATATATTTT
CDR3: CASSLEGGGSGNTIYF
V: TRBV5-1
D: TRBD1
J: TRBJ1-3

DNA: TGTGCCAGCAGCAAATTCCCGAGCAATCAGCCCCAGCATTTT
CDR3: CASSKFPSNQPQHF
V: TRBV21-1
D: -
J: TRBJ1-5

DNA: TGTGCCAGTAGTATAACCGGGATCCAGACCCAGTACTTC
CDR3: CASSITGIQTQYF
V: TRBV19
D: -
J: TRBJ2-5